This T cell receptor (beta chain) was recovered during a study of T cell responses to AZD1222 COVID-19 vaccine. Some clones are missing from TCRdb's copy, which holds only in-frame ones; the method was immunoSEQ multiplex PCR. This table holds 150,000 to 200,000 clones, more than 85% found once. The CDR3 is made up of 15 amino acids. The ends were cut back, 7 bases at V and 0 bases at J, with 19 bases in the middle. CDR1 is SQVTM, CDR2 ANQGSEA, per germline. The sequence came from an adult in good health. The specimen comprised peripheral blood, sampled on day 0 of AZD1222 vaccination. This chain uses TRBV29-1 with TRBJ2-7; tentative D call: TRBD1 (6 bases). CDR3 sequence reads: CSAIRGQRLSYEQYF. As DNA, the CDR3 is TGCAGCGCCATCCGTGGACAGCGTCTCTCCTACGAGCAGTACTTC.